These 12 T cell receptor beta chains were all obtained from the same sample, sequenced in a study of blood T cells in healthy people across ages. The second PCR ran about 6 to 12 cycles with a sample-barcoded 5' primer and J-beta primers. TCRdb fed the 5' RACE reads into MiXCR, producing one record per CDR3 protein. Here the sample spans about 730,000 distinct CDR3 sequences, 40% to 45% being singletons. The sample taken for sequencing was blood. The receptor set was obtained from an older woman in good health.

This clonotype was seen at least ten times. The V call is TRBV15, the J call TRBJ1-6; D is undetermined. The CDR3 contains 13 residues. The V gene lost 0 bases and the J gene lost 11 bases, with 8 bases spanning the gap. CDR1 is LNHNV, CDR2 YYDKDF, per germline (reference sequence). Here the CDR3 DNA reads TGTGCCACCAGCAGAGATTTAGGACCACCCCTCCACTTT. It translates to CATSRDLGPPLHF.

This chain links TRBV7-2 with TRBJ2-5, with TRBD2 matching over 8 bases. After removal of 6 bases from V and 4 bases from J, the junction contained 4 bases not matched to a gene. Looked up from germline, CDR1 is SGHTA and CDR2 is FQGNSA. The CDR3 extends over 13 amino acids. The chain's CDR3 is CASRLLAAETQYF. CDR3 DNA sequence: TGTGCCAGCAGATTACTAGCGGCAGAGACCCAGTACTTC.

Worth noting for this clonotype: The junction and the germline gene differ at one end; a read error may be behind it. The J gene is TRBJ2-1, the V gene TRBV15; weak D call: TRBD2 (6 bases). The CDR3 spans 16 residues. Germline V lookup: CDR1 LNHNV, CDR2 YYDKDF (reference sequence). For the CDR3, the DNA is TGTGCCACCAGCAGAGTACCGGGGGTCAACTACAAGGAGCAGTTCTTC. It yields the protein CATSRVPGVNYKEQFF.

The chain couples TRBV9 to TRBJ2-2, with D perhaps being TRBD1 or TRBD2 (5 bases each). V dropped 2 bases and J dropped 2 bases, with 13 bases sitting between them. This CDR3 region has 16 residues. Germline CDR1 and CDR2: SGDLS and YYNGEE. The DNA for the CDR3 is TGTGCCAGCAGCGTGGGAGCGACAGTAAACACCGGGGAGCTGTTTTTT. It specifies CASSVGATVNTGELFF.

The rearrangement joins TRBV28 to TRBJ2-7, with D maybe TRBD1 (5 bases). CDR3 length: 16 residues. The germline CDR1 and CDR2 sequences are MDHEN and SYDVKM. The V end lost 5 bases, the J end lost 0 bases, and 17 bases lay between the germline ends. The DNA for the CDR3 is TGTGCCAGCAGTCCTAGGACACCTCATTACTCCTACGAGCAGTACTTC. This encodes CASSPRTPHYSYEQYF.

The V gene is TRBV6-4, the J gene TRBJ2-7; no clear D gene. The CDR3 has 12 amino acids. Trimming left V 9 bases short and J 2 bases short, with 11 bases between. Germline-derived CDR1 and CDR2 are MRHNA and SNTAGT. The CDR3 spells CARVTATYEQYF. The CDR3 DNA follows: TGTGCCAGGGTAACTGCAACCTACGAGCAGTACTTC.

At least ten counts were recorded for this clonotype. V gene TRBV28 combines with J gene TRBJ2-5; no definite D call. The CDR3 spans 14 residues. Germline CDR1 reads MDHEN; CDR2 reads SYDVKM. V lost 8 bases and J 3 bases, leaving 16 bases between the germline ends. In nucleotides, the CDR3 is TGTGCCAGCCTTACCGTAGGGCAGAAAGAGACCCAGTACTTC. Translating gives CASLTVGQKETQYF. The whole variable domain, filled in from reference TRBV28 and TRBJ2-5, reads DVKVTQSSRYLVKRTGEKVFLECVQDMDHENMFWYRQDPGLGLRLIYFSYDVKMKEKGDIPEGYSVSREKKERFSLILESASTNQTSMYLCASLTVGQKETQYFGPGTRLLVL.

The chain recombines TRBV27 with TRBJ2-3; D gene ambiguous. With 3 bases removed from V and 4 bases from J, the gap between germline ends came to 11 bases. This CDR3 comprises 14 residues. CDR1 MNHEY and CDR2 SMNVEV come from the germline V gene (reference sequence). CDR3 region: CASSFIPVADTQYF. The CDR3 bases are TGTGCCAGCAGTTTCATCCCCGTGGCAGATACGCAGTATTTT.

The V gene is TRBV14, the J gene TRBJ2-4, with 7 positions matching TRBD2. Judging by the DNA end, TRBJ2-7 fits better; the J call may be wrong. Germline assignment: CDR1 SGHDN and CDR2 FVKESK. CDR3 length equals 15 residues. CDR3 residues: CASSQSPAGNYEQYF. DNA for the CDR3: TGTGCCAGCAGCCAATCTCCAGCGGGGAATTACGAGCAGTACTTC.

This clonotype was observed a few times. The chain is built from TRBV11-2 and TRBJ2-1; 7 bases map to TRBD2. With V trimmed by 4 bases and J by 4 bases, 1 base remained unmatched. Germline assignment: CDR1 SGHAT and CDR2 FQNNGV. This CDR3 contains 13 residues. This CDR3 reads CASSWREYNEQFF. The CDR3 region has the DNA TGTGCCAGCAGCTGGCGGGAGTACAATGAGCAGTTCTTC.

The chain links TRBV12-3 or TRBV12-4 to TRBJ2-7, with D possibly called TRBD1 or TRBD2 (5 bases each). The length of the CDR3 is 15 residues. Trimming left V 4 bases short and J 2 bases short, with 15 bases between. The CDR3 nucleotides read TGTGCCAGCAGTTGGGGGACCGCACCGACCTACGAGCAGTACTTC. As protein: CASSWGTAPTYEQYF.

The chain recombines TRBV20-1 with TRBJ2-5; D is undetermined. CDR1 and CDR2 from the germline V gene are DFQATT and SNEGSKA (reference sequence). The CDR3 runs to 11 residues. V lost 4 bases and J lost 5, with 8 bases in between. The CDR3 reads CSATIGETQYF. CDR3 nucleotides: TGCAGTGCTACGATTGGGGAGACCCAGTACTTC.